What follows are 24 T cell receptor beta chains derived from one specimen sequenced in a study of T cell responses to AZD1222 COVID-19 vaccine. Some clones are missing from TCRdb's copy, which holds only in-frame ones; the method was immunoSEQ multiplex PCR. Among 140,000 to 150,000 clones listed, 82% were seen once. Material: peripheral blood, obtained on day 0 of MenACWY control vaccination. The receptors shown here come from an adult in good health.

The chain uses TRBV10-3 and TRBJ2-7; D might be TRBD2 (7 bases). The V and J ends lost 3 bases and 5 bases respectively, with 17 bases between them. The CDR3 has 15 residues. Germline CDR1 ENHRY, CDR2 SYGVKD. The CDR3, as DNA: TGTGCCATCAGTGACTTGGAGGGGGGGGGAAACGAGCAGTACGTC. It translates to CAISDLEGGGNEQYV.

The rearrangement uses TRBV19 and TRBJ2-1; D perhaps matches TRBD2 (7 bases). V shed 5 bases and J shed 4 bases, with 18 bases lying between them. The CDR3 runs to 16 residues. Germline CDR1 and CDR2: LNHDA and SQIVND (reference sequence). CDR3 sequence: CASSSGGSIPYNEQFF. The CDR3 region has the DNA TGTGCCAGTAGTTCGGGGGGCTCCATTCCTTACAATGAGCAGTTCTTC.

The sample holds a few counts of this clone. The chain uses TRBV5-1 and TRBJ2-1; no definite D call. The germline V gene has CDR1 SGHRS and CDR2 YFSETQ. This CDR3 contains 13 residues. The V and J ends lost 1 base and 8 bases respectively, with 10 bases between them. The CDR3 DNA reads as TGCGCCAGCAGCTTGTACGTGCCCCATGAGCAGTTCTTC. As protein: CASSLYVPHEQFF. The whole variable domain, remainder taken from reference TRBV5-1 and TRBJ2-1, is KAGVTQTPRYLIKTRGQQVTLSCSPISGHRSVSWYQQTPGQGLQFLFEYFSETQRNKGNFPGRFSGRQFSNSRSEMNVSTLELGDSALYLCASSLYVPHEQFFGPGTRLTVL.

This chain connects TRBV5-1 to TRBJ1-1; perhaps TRBD1 as D (6 bases). The CDR3 totals 14 residues. The germline V gene encodes CDR1 SGHRS and CDR2 YFSETQ. The V and J ends lost 6 bases and 1 base respectively, with 13 bases between them. The CDR3 sequence: CASKRGPGNTEAFF. The CDR3 DNA is TGCGCCAGCAAGCGGGGGCCCGGGAACACTGAAGCTTTCTTT.

The V and J genes are TRBV21-1 and TRBJ1-5. TRBV21-1 is recorded as a pseudogene. CDR3 length: 13 residues. The CDR3 bases are TGTGCCAGCAGCAAAAGGGTCTGTCAGCCCCAGCATTTT. Protein product: CASSKRVCQPQHF.

The chain carries TRBV9 and TRBJ2-7; D unclear. Germline loops: CDR1 SGDLS, CDR2 YYNGEE. The CDR3 contains 14 residues. Trimming stripped 0 bases from V and 0 bases from J, with 7 bases between. This CDR3 reads CASSVEGSSYEQYF. Here the CDR3 DNA reads TGTGCCAGCAGCGTAGAGGGTTCCTCCTACGAGCAGTACTTC.

The chain employs TRBV19 and TRBJ2-2; TRBD2 matches at 7 bases. The CDR3 is 14 residues long. J lost 7 bases, V lost 3 bases, and 5 bases had no gene match. Germline lookup yields CDR1 LNHDA and CDR2 SQIVND (reference sequence). Here the CDR3 DNA reads TGTGCCAGTAGTATTACTAGCGTGAACGGGGAGCTGTTTTTT. As protein: CASSITSVNGELFF.

This chain joins TRBV6-5 and TRBJ1-5, with D uncertain. The CDR3 runs to 12 residues. Germline assignment: CDR1 MNHEY and CDR2 SVGAGI. The ends were cut back, 8 bases at V and 1 base at J, with 6 bases in the middle. The CDR3 DNA follows: TGTGCCAGCTATGAAAGCAATCAGCCCCAGCATTTT. Amino acids: CASYESNQPQHF.

The chain combines TRBV9 with TRBJ1-4; no definite D call. The CDR3 totals 15 residues. Germline lookup yields CDR1 SGDLS and CDR2 YYNGEE. Trimming removed 0 bases from V and 0 bases from J, with 6 bases in between. The CDR3 sequence: CASSVAASTNEKLFF. The CDR3 region has the DNA TGTGCCAGCAGCGTAGCGGCTTCAACTAATGAAAAACTGTTTTTT.

This clone has a handful of counts. This chain uses TRBV7-9 with TRBJ1-2; D is unclear. V lost 5 bases and J 7 bases, leaving 17 bases between the germline ends. Germline V gene data show CDR1 as SEHNR and CDR2 as FQNEAQ (reference sequence). The length of the CDR3 is 14 residues. Written as DNA, the CDR3 is TGTGCCAGCAGCCCCGGACTCCCGAGCGGTGGCTACACCTTC. Translating it yields CASSPGLPSGGYTF.

This clone appeared a few times. The V and J genes are TRBV5-1 and TRBJ2-7; maybe TRBD1 (6 bases). V was pared by 4 bases and J by 3 bases, with 17 bases between. The CDR3 runs to 15 residues. Germline V gives CDR1 SGHRS, CDR2 YFSETQ. The CDR3 DNA reads as TGCGCCAGCAGCCAACGGACAGTTGGAAACTACGAGCAGTACTTC. This codes for CASSQRTVGNYEQYF.

This clone was counted a few times. This chain links TRBV27 with TRBJ2-4; TRBD1 aligns across 9 bases. J gave up 8 bases and V 4 bases, and 12 bases lay outside the gene matches. The germline CDR1 and CDR2 sequences are MNHEY and SMNVEV (reference sequence). The CDR3 spans 16 residues. CDR3 DNA: TGTGCCAGCAGTTCGTTTTATACAGGGGGCGCGGACATTCAGTACTTC. It codes for CASSSFYTGGADIQYF.

The chain's CDR3 is CASRPTGVVTGELFF. The CDR3 bases are TGTGCCAGCAGACCCACAGGGGTGGTCACCGGGGAGCTGTTTTTT. The chain combines TRBV2 with TRBJ2-2; TRBD1 agrees at 7 bases. The trim removed 6 bases at V and 4 bases at J, leaving 8 bases unmatched. This CDR3 comprises 15 residues. CDR1 is SNHLY and CDR2 is FYNNEI in the germline V gene.

The chain employs TRBV3-1 (or the pseudogene TRBV3-2) and TRBJ1-2; 7 bases are a match to TRBD1. The trim removed 2 bases at V and 3 bases at J, leaving 3 bases unmatched. Germline CDR1 LGHDT, CDR2 YNNKEL (reference sequence). The CDR3 contains 14 residues. CDR3 in DNA: TGTGCCAGCAGCCAAAGAGACAGGGACTATGGCTACACCTTC. This codes for CASSQRDRDYGYTF.

V is TRBV3-1 (or the pseudogene TRBV3-2) and J is TRBJ1-3; no clear D. Trimming cost V 2 bases and J 0 bases, with 8 bases left between them. This CDR3 has 15 residues. Looked up from germline, CDR1 is LGHDT and CDR2 is YNNKEL (reference sequence). CDR3: CASSQRYNSGNTIYF. CDR3 DNA: TGTGCCAGCAGCCAAAGGTACAACTCTGGAAACACCATATATTTT.

This chain joins TRBV18 and TRBJ1-1; tentatively, D is TRBD1 (6 bases). CDR3 length: 13 amino acids. Germline V lookup: CDR1 KGHSH, CDR2 LQKENI. V shed 5 bases and J shed 5 bases, with 12 bases lying between them. CDR3 nucleotide sequence: TGTGCCAGCTCATCCTCAGGGGTGACTGAAGCTTTCTTT. Translating gives CASSSSGVTEAFF.

V gene TRBV7-9 combines with J gene TRBJ1-6; possibly TRBD1 for D (6 bases). Trimming pared 1 base from V and 7 bases from J, leaving 11 bases between. The CDR3 contains 15 residues. The V gene's germline CDR1 is SEHNR and CDR2 FQNEAQ (reference sequence). CDR3 coding DNA: TGTGCCAGCAGCTTAGGGGACAAGGAGAATTCACCCCTCCACTTT. It codes for CASSLGDKENSPLHF.

The rearrangement links TRBV28 to TRBJ1-5, with unresolved D. In germline, CDR1 is MDHEN, CDR2 SYDVKM. Trimming cost V 5 bases and J 6 bases, with 14 bases left between them. The CDR3 spans 14 residues. CDR3 in amino acids: CASSPLGSVQPQHF. The CDR3 DNA reads as TGTGCCAGCAGTCCGTTAGGTTCGGTTCAGCCCCAGCATTTT.

This rearrangement joins TRBV7-2 to TRBJ2-2; 7 nucleotides match TRBD1. CDR3 length equals 15 residues. Trimming took 4 bases from V and 4 from J; bases not matched to a gene: 6. Germline V gene lookup returns CDR1 SGHTA and CDR2 FQGNSA. The CDR3: CASSSQGPTTGELFF. The CDR3 nucleotides read TGTGCCAGCAGCTCACAGGGGCCTACCACCGGGGAGCTGTTTTTT.

The chain combines TRBV5-4 with TRBJ2-3; perhaps TRBD1 as D (5 bases). In germline, CDR1 is SGHNT, CDR2 YYREEE (reference sequence). Trimming stripped 2 bases from V and 8 bases from J, with 15 bases between. The CDR3 extends over 14 amino acids. CDR3 nucleotide sequence: TGTGCCAGCAGCTTACGGTTACAGGAGAGTACGCAGTATTTT. This encodes CASSLRLQESTQYF.

V and J are TRBV11-2 and TRBJ2-1, with D maybe TRBD2 (7 bases). This CDR3 has 15 residues. Trimming removed 1 base from V and 6 bases from J, with 13 bases in between. In germline, CDR1 is SGHAT, CDR2 FQNNGV. The CDR3 DNA follows: TGTGCCAGCAGCTTAGGAGGGGGGGCCGGCAATGAGCAGTTCTTC. This gives the protein CASSLGGGAGNEQFF.

The rearrangement uses TRBV12-5 and TRBJ2-1; D tentatively reads TRBD1 or TRBD2 (6 bases each). This CDR3 spans 13 amino acids. Germline lookup yields CDR1 LGHNT and CDR2 FRNRAP. Trimming took 5 bases from V and 8 from J, leaving 13 bases between them. CDR3 residues: CASGLRGLDEQFF. CDR3 DNA: TGTGCTAGTGGTCTCCGGGGGCTGGATGAGCAGTTCTTC.

This clone turned up a few times. The rearrangement links TRBV3-1 (or the pseudogene TRBV3-2) to TRBJ1-3, with 8 bases fitting TRBD1. This CDR3 is built from 13 residues. Germline V gives CDR1 LGHDT, CDR2 YNNKEL (reference sequence). Unmatched junction bases numbered 0, after V lost 6 bases and J lost 2 bases. The CDR3 sequence is CASRQGAGNTIYF. CDR3 bases: TGTGCCAGCAGACAGGGGGCTGGAAACACCATATATTTT.

The chain joins TRBV6-1 to TRBJ2-5, with 8 bases matching TRBD1. Trimming cost V 6 bases and J 4 bases; bases outside gene matches: 7. The CDR3 totals 14 residues. The germline V gene encodes CDR1 MNHNS and CDR2 SASEGT. The CDR3 DNA follows: TGTGCCAGCAGACAACAGGGGGGAGGAGAGACCCAGTACTTC. Translation: CASRQQGGGETQYF.